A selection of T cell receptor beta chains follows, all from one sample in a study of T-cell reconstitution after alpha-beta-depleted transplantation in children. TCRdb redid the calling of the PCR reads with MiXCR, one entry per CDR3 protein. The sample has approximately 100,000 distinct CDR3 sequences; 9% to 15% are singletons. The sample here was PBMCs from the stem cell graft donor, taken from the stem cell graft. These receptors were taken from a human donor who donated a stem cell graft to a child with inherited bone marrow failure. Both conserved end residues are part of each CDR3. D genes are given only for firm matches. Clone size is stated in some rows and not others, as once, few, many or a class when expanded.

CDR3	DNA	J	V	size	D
CASSPERTAFYEQYF	TGTGCCAGCTCACCGGAGAGGACTGCCTTCTACGAGCAGTACTTC	TRBJ2-7	TRBV18	many	-
CASSRGGTVGNTIYF	TGTGCCAGCAGTCGAGGGGGCACGGTAGGAAACACCATATATTTT	TRBJ1-3	TRBV12-3/TRBV12-4	-	TRBD1
CASSPWTGEETQYF	TGTGCCAGCAGTCCCTGGACAGGGGAAGAGACCCAGTACTTC	TRBJ2-5	TRBV13	many	TRBD1
CSARDRGRGSGELFF	TGCAGTGCTAGAGATCGAGGCAGGGGCTCCGGGGAGCTGTTTTTT	TRBJ2-2	TRBV20-1	many	-
CSVARVNTGELFF	TGCAGCGTTGCCAGGGTGAACACCGGGGAGCTGTTTTTT	TRBJ2-2	TRBV29-1	many	-
CASSQSVWGGELFF	TGTGCCAGCAGCCAATCCGTATGGGGCGGGGAGCTGTTTTTT	TRBJ2-2	TRBV3-1	many	-
CASRQGGGTEAFF	TGTGCCAGCAGACAGGGGGGCGGCACTGAAGCTTTCTTT	TRBJ1-1	TRBV3-1	many	TRBD1
CASRQGVGNQPQHF	TGTGCCAGCAGACAGGGGGTCGGCAATCAGCCCCAGCATTTT	TRBJ1-5	TRBV27	many	TRBD1
CASSPRASNEKLFF	TGCGCCAGCAGCCCCAGGGCCTCTAATGAAAAACTGTTTTTT	TRBJ1-4	TRBV5-1	many	-
CASKTKDTNTGELFF	TGCGCCAGCAAGACGAAAGATACGAACACCGGGGAGCTGTTTTTT	TRBJ2-2	TRBV5-1	many	-
CASSGLGGASTYEQYF	TGTGCCAGCAGTGGTCTCGGGGGGGCTTCCACCTACGAGCAGTACTTC	TRBJ2-7	TRBV25-1	-	TRBD2
CASSRAPGETQYF	TGTGCCAGCAGCCGGGCCCCCGGAGAGACCCAGTACTTC	TRBJ2-5	TRBV7-2	many	-
CSARDFGATSSYNEQFF	TGCAGTGCTAGAGATTTTGGAGCGACGAGCTCCTACAATGAGCAGTTCTTC	TRBJ2-1	TRBV20-1	-	-
CSARDGGQGIGGYTF	TGCAGTGCTAGAGATGGAGGACAGGGGATCGGAGGCTACACCTTC	TRBJ1-2	TRBV20-1	-	TRBD1
CASSQRAGSPRSYNEQFF	TGCGCCAGCAGCCAACGGGCGGGCAGCCCCCGCTCCTACAATGAGCAGTTCTTC	TRBJ2-1	TRBV4-3	many	-
CASSFGNSGANVLTF	TGTGCCAGCAGCTTCGGGAACTCTGGGGCCAACGTCCTGACTTTC	TRBJ2-6	TRBV5-5	many	-
CASSQTGTGNEQYF	TGCGCCAGCAGCCAAACCGGGACAGGTAACGAGCAGTACTTC	TRBJ2-7	TRBV5-1	many	TRBD1
CASSWGTSGGDEQYF	TGTGCCAGCAGCTGGGGGACTAGCGGGGGGGACGAGCAGTACTTC	TRBJ2-7	TRBV7-2	many	TRBD2
CASSQGGYGAQRETQYF	TGTGCCAGCAGCCAAGGAGGGTACGGGGCCCAGCGCGAGACCCAGTACTTC	TRBJ2-5	TRBV14	-	-
CASSQWTGNYGYTF	TGCGCCAGCAGCCAATGGACAGGGAACTATGGCTACACCTTC	TRBJ1-2	TRBV4-1	many	TRBD1
CAGDRTGDPEAFF	TGCGCCGGAGATCGGACAGGGGACCCCGAAGCTTTCTTT	TRBJ1-1	TRBV5-1	many	TRBD1
CASSLGRQPFSGNTIYF	TGTGCCAGCAGCTTGGGGCGACAACCCTTCTCTGGAAACACCATATATTTT	TRBJ1-3	TRBV5-6	few	-
CASSYQEGGTGELFF	TGTGCCAGCAGCTATCAAGAGGGAGGAACCGGGGAGCTGTTTTTT	TRBJ2-2	TRBV6-2/TRBV6-3	-	-
CSVEGGEYYEQYF	TGCAGCGTTGAAGGGGGGGAGTACTACGAGCAGTACTTC	TRBJ2-7	TRBV29-1	-	-
CSAGQGLNSPLHF	TGCAGCGCCGGACAGGGTCTAAATTCACCCCTCCACTTT	TRBJ1-6	TRBV29-1	many	TRBD1
CASSLEVFTDTQYF	TGTGCCAGCAGCTTAGAGGTATTCACAGATACGCAGTATTTT	TRBJ2-3	TRBV7-9	many	-
CASSLYNEKLFF	TGTGCCAGCAGCTTATATAATGAAAAACTGTTTTTT	TRBJ1-4	TRBV7-6	many	-
CASSVSSGTGGLMIQETQYF	TGTGCCAGCAGCGTGTCGTCCGGGACAGGGGGACTAATGATCCAAGAGACCCAGTACTTC	TRBJ2-5	TRBV7-9	many	TRBD1
CASSLGGVGSPLHF	TGTGCCAGCAGTTTGGGAGGAGTAGGTTCACCCCTCCACTTT	TRBJ1-6	TRBV12-3/TRBV12-4	many	-
CSVARSPSTDTQYF	TGCAGCGTTGCCCGGTCTCCTAGCACAGATACGCAGTATTTT	TRBJ2-3	TRBV29-1	-	-
CSAPPDSALAKNIQYF	TGCAGTGCTCCTCCGGACTCAGCTCTAGCCAAAAACATTCAGTACTTC	TRBJ2-4	TRBV20-1	many	-
CASSQDSPPYNEQFF	TGCGCCAGCAGCCAAGATAGCCCCCCCTACAATGAGCAGTTCTTC	TRBJ2-1	TRBV4-3	-	-
CASSMGRQPNQPQHF	TGTGCCAGTAGTATGGGTCGACAGCCCAATCAGCCCCAGCATTTT	TRBJ1-5	TRBV19	-	-
CASSPTGPGDGYTF	TGTGCCAGCAGCCCCACAGGGCCGGGTGATGGCTACACCTTC	TRBJ1-2	TRBV7-8	many	-
CATAPQDRGYEQYF	TGTGCCACCGCCCCCCAGGACAGGGGGTACGAGCAGTACTTC	TRBJ2-7	TRBV24-1	many	TRBD1
CASSGEGAGGEKLFF	TGCGCCAGCAGCGGAGAGGGGGCCGGAGGTGAAAAACTGTTTTTT	TRBJ1-4	TRBV5-1	many	TRBD1
CASSPPVAGGRNEQFF	TGCGCCAGCAGCCCCCCGGTAGCGGGGGGGCGGAATGAGCAGTTCTTC	TRBJ2-1	TRBV5-1	many	TRBD2
CASSLRTGSVDTQYF	TGTGCCAGCAGCCTCCGGACAGGGAGCGTAGATACGCAGTATTTT	TRBJ2-3	TRBV4-2	few	TRBD1
CASSYSKTSGRAGYEQYF	TGTGCCAGCAGTTACTCGAAGACTAGCGGGAGGGCCGGCTACGAGCAGTACTTC	TRBJ2-7	TRBV6-2/TRBV6-3	few	TRBD2